These T cell receptor beta chains were read from a single sample in a study of beta chain features in type 1 diabetes. Only in-frame clones appear in the TCRdb table, and some are missing; sequencing was by immunoSEQ multiplex PCR. This sample has hundreds of thousands of clones, with roughly 14% found just once. What was sequenced was naive CD4+ T cells from blood. Receptors originate from a man aged 25 to 40 in good health. CDR3s include the opening cysteine and the closing phenylalanine or tryptophan. A D gene is named only where the DNA matches it firmly. Size is omitted from some rows. Given values are once, few, many or a class for expanded clones.

clone size	D gene	J gene	CDR3 length	V gene	CDR3 protein	CDR3 DNA
NA	NA	TRBJ2-1	12	TRBV2	CASRSEGDEQFF	TGTGCCAGCAGGTCAGAGGGGGATGAGCAGTTCTTC
few	NA	TRBJ2-6	16	TRBV25-1	CASSEFQGSGANVLTF	TGTGCCAGCAGTGAATTTCAAGGCAGTGGGGCCAACGTCCTGACTTTC
NA	NA	TRBJ1-3	18	TRBV4-3	CASSQDWLVRAAGNTIYF	TGCGCCAGCAGCCAAGATTGGTTGGTTCGGGCTGCTGGAAACACCATATATTTT
few	NA	TRBJ2-5	15	TRBV6-5	CASSHRGGSRLTQYF	TGTGCCAGCAGTCACCGAGGGGGTAGTCGGCTGACCCAGTACTTC
few	NA	TRBJ2-2	14	TRBV14	CASSQLRVNGELFF	TGTGCCAGCAGCCAACTGAGAGTGAACGGGGAGCTGTTTTTT
NA	NA	TRBJ1-2	16	TRBV7-2	CASSLDRQGGNYGYTF	TGTGCCAGCAGCTTAGATCGGCAGGGAGGCAATTATGGCTACACCTTC
NA	NA	TRBJ1-5	15	TRBV7-2	CASSVSRNSNQPQHF	TGTGCCAGCAGCGTCTCAAGAAATAGCAATCAGCCCCAGCATTTT
NA	TRBD1	TRBJ2-3	14	TRBV29-1	CSVEGQGAFDTQYF	TGCAGCGTTGAGGGACAGGGGGCGTTTGATACGCAGTATTTT
NA	NA	TRBJ1-1	15	TRBV9	CASSVGTNSNTEAFF	TGTGCCAGCAGCGTAGGTACGAATTCGAACACTGAAGCTTTCTTT
once	NA	TRBJ2-5	13	TRBV27	CASSSMWEETQYF	TGTGCCAGCAGTTCGATGTGGGAGGAGACCCAGTACTTC
few	TRBD2	TRBJ2-5	15	TRBV15	CATSKTSGGQETQYF	TGTGCCACCAGCAAAACTAGCGGGGGCCAAGAGACCCAGTACTTC
NA	NA	TRBJ2-1	17	TRBV30	CAWSVKFGRQAYNEQFF	TGTGCCTGGAGTGTAAAGTTCGGTAGGCAGGCCTACAATGAGCAGTTCTTC
few	NA	TRBJ2-7	14	TRBV18	CASSPRQGSYEQYF	TGTGCCAGCTCACCACGTCAGGGTTCCTACGAGCAGTACTTC
few	TRBD1	TRBJ1-2	15	TRBV9	CASSPGQGADYGYTF	TGTGCCAGCAGCCCGGGACAGGGGGCGGATTATGGCTACACCTTC
NA	TRBD1	TRBJ1-1	15	TRBV29-1	CSVALTGNMNTEAFF	TGCAGCGTGGCTCTGACAGGGAACATGAACACTGAAGCTTTCTTT
NA	NA	TRBJ2-3	16	TRBV13	CASSFRLSIITDTQYF	TGTGCCAGCAGCTTTAGACTTTCCATAATCACAGATACGCAGTATTTT
many	NA	TRBJ2-1	14	TRBV29-1	CSTGRDTKTAEQFF	TGCAGCACTGGGAGGGACACGAAAACCGCTGAGCAGTTCTTC
few	NA	TRBJ2-5	14	TRBV7-9	CASSLLSTQETQYF	TGTGCCAGCAGCTTATTGTCGACACAAGAGACCCAGTACTTC
NA	TRBD1	TRBJ2-5	17	TRBV13	CASSPPIQGSTQETQYF	TGTGCCAGCAGCCCCCCAATACAGGGGTCGACGCAAGAGACCCAGTACTTC
NA	TRBD2	TRBJ2-3	17	TRBV7-2	CASSLVLLAASTDTQYF	TGTGCCAGCAGCTTAGTACTACTAGCGGCTAGCACAGATACGCAGTATTTT
NA	TRBD1	TRBJ2-2	16	TRBV7-2	CASSLARGLDTGELFF	TGTGCCAGCAGCTTAGCCAGGGGGCTGGACACCGGGGAGCTGTTTTTT
few	NA	TRBJ1-5	15	TRBV30	CAFTHAGRDNQPQHF	TGTGCCTTCACCCACGCGGGACGGGACAATCAGCCCCAGCATTTT
NA	NA	TRBJ1-2	14	TRBV19	CASAYLRGSSGYTF	TGTGCCAGTGCTTACCTGAGGGGTAGTTCGGGCTACACCTTC
few	NA	TRBJ1-4	13	TRBV18	CASSPPGKEKLFF	TGTGCCAGCTCACCACCAGGAAAAGAAAAACTGTTTTTT
NA	NA	TRBJ2-3	13	TRBV11-2	CASRNRRIDTQYF	TGTGCCAGCAGGAATCGACGGATAGATACGCAGTATTTT
NA	NA	TRBJ1-2	15	TRBV9	CASDPAGGGGSGYTF	TGTGCCAGCGACCCCGCGGGAGGCGGGGGCAGTGGCTACACCTTC
few	NA	TRBJ1-5	14	TRBV7-8	CASSPPDRNQPQHF	TGTGCCAGCAGCCCACCTGACAGGAATCAGCCCCAGCATTTT
NA	NA	TRBJ1-2	12	TRBV9	CASSATPGERTF	TGTGCCAGCAGCGCGACCCCAGGGGAACGCACCTTC
few	NA	TRBJ2-5	13	TRBV4-3	CASSRGGYETQYF	TGCGCCAGCTCCAGGGGGGGCTACGAGACCCAGTACTTC
NA	TRBD1	TRBJ2-1	14	TRBV5-4	CASSPRQGGVEQFF	TGTGCCAGCAGCCCCCGACAGGGGGGCGTTGAGCAGTTCTTC
few	TRBD1	TRBJ1-4	13	TRBV29-1	CSGGQGANEKLFF	TGCAGCGGCGGACAGGGGGCTAATGAAAAACTGTTTTTT
few	NA	TRBJ1-4	15	TRBV7-6	CASSLTKGGNEKLFF	TGTGCCAGCAGCTTGACGAAGGGGGGGAATGAAAAACTGTTTTTT
NA	NA	TRBJ2-4	16	TRBV7-9	CASSLNWGRAKNIQYF	TGTGCCAGCAGCTTAAATTGGGGGCGAGCCAAAAACATTCAGTACTTC
NA	NA	TRBJ2-2	19	TRBV11-1	CASSSAWGHGTANTGELFF	TGTGCCAGCAGCTCAGCGTGGGGGCATGGGACCGCGAACACCGGGGAGCTGTTTTTT
few	NA	TRBJ1-1	14	TRBV4-3	CASSQVSPNTEAFF	TGCGCCAGCAGCCAAGTATCTCCGAACACTGAAGCTTTCTTT
NA	NA	TRBJ2-1	17	TRBV7-2	CASSLGNLGVSYNEQFF	TGTGCCAGCAGCTTAGGTAACCTAGGCGTCTCCTACAATGAGCAGTTCTTC
NA	NA	TRBJ2-6	16	TRBV30	CAWSVVRSSGANVLTF	TGTGCCTGGAGTGTAGTCCGGAGCTCTGGGGCCAACGTCCTGACTTTC
many	NA	TRBJ2-7	15	TRBV14	CASSQDDSWSYEQYF	TGTGCCAGCAGCCAAGACGACAGCTGGTCCTACGAGCAGTACTTC
NA	TRBD2	TRBJ2-1	15	TRBV7-9	CASSSGLAGYNEQFF	TGTGCCAGCAGCTCGGGACTAGCGGGGTACAATGAGCAGTTCTTC
few	NA	TRBJ2-1	16	TRBV7-9	CASSLVGGARYNEQFF	TGTGCCAGCAGCTTAGTAGGCGGGGCGCGGTACAATGAGCAGTTCTTC
NA	NA	TRBJ1-1	13	TRBV4-1	CASTLGGSTEAFF	TGCGCCAGTACACTCGGGGGTAGCACTGAAGCTTTCTTT
few	TRBD2	TRBJ2-1	14	TRBV4-1	CASTTVPPGGEQFF	TGCGCCAGCACCACCGTGCCACCCGGGGGGGAGCAGTTCTTC
NA	TRBD2	TRBJ2-5	14	TRBV9	CASSVVSGSGTQYF	TGTGCCAGCAGCGTAGTTAGCGGGAGCGGGACCCAGTACTTC
NA	TRBD1	TRBJ1-6	16	TRBV7-9	CASSLATGVLNSPLHF	TGTGCCAGCAGCTTAGCGACAGGGGTGCTTAATTCACCCCTCCACTTT
few	NA	TRBJ1-4	17	TRBV9	CASGRGGGAPTNEKLFF	TGTGCCAGCGGAAGGGGAGGAGGCGCCCCAACTAATGAAAAACTGTTTTTT
NA	NA	TRBJ2-3	13	TRBV7-9	CASSEQGSDTQYF	TGTGCCAGCAGCGAACAGGGTTCAGATACGCAGTATTTT
few	TRBD2	TRBJ2-1	15	TRBV4-3	CASSQELWLAGAQFF	TGCGCCAGCAGCCAAGAGCTGTGGCTAGCGGGGGCCCAGTTCTTC
few	TRBD2	TRBJ2-5	15	TRBV10-3	CAISESGGIQETQYF	TGTGCCATCAGTGAGAGCGGGGGGATCCAAGAGACCCAGTACTTC
many	NA	TRBJ2-6	16	TRBV30	CAWSGTRTSGANVLTF	TGTGCCTGGAGTGGTACTCGTACCTCTGGGGCCAACGTCCTGACTTTC
NA	TRBD1	TRBJ1-1	15	TRBV11-1	CASSGQGRGNTEAFF	TGTGCCAGCAGCGGACAGGGGCGAGGGAACACTGAAGCTTTCTTT
NA	NA	TRBJ2-6	16	TRBV30	CAWSVWGWAGANVLTF	TGTGCCTGGAGTGTATGGGGTTGGGCGGGGGCCAACGTCCTGACTTTC
few	NA	TRBJ2-3	12	TRBV10-3	CAILARTDTQYF	TGTGCCATCTTGGCCCGCACAGATACGCAGTATTTT
NA	NA	TRBJ2-1	16	TRBV28	CASSQGGTGVSNEQFF	TGTGCCAGCAGCCAGGGGGGGACGGGAGTTTCCAATGAGCAGTTCTTC
NA	NA	TRBJ1-1	12	TRBV5-6	CASSVLDTEAFF	TGTGCCAGCAGCGTATTGGACACTGAAGCTTTCTTT